The rows below give T cell receptor beta chains drawn from one sample of a study of identical twins. MiXCR was run by TCRdb on the 5' RACE reads, yielding one entry per CDR3 protein. The repertoire includes more than 200,000 distinct CDR3 sequences, approximately 9% of them detected once, and over 4.5% sits in the top ten. Sequencing input: memory (CD45RO+) T cells sorted from blood. The receptors were sampled from a woman aged 18 to 35 in good health. Both conserved end residues are part of each CDR3. Fields, in order: V gene, D gene, CDR3 length, clone size, J gene, CDR3 protein, CDR3 DNA. A D gene is named only where the DNA matches it firmly. Clone size appears in some rows only: once, few, many, or a class for an expanded clone.

v_call: TRBV7-2
d_call: -
cdr3_length: 13
clone_size: few
j_call: TRBJ1-1
cdr3_aa: CASSLTSYTEAFF
cdr3_nt: TGTGCCAGCAGCCTGACGAGTTACACTGAAGCTTTCTTT

v_call: TRBV15
d_call: -
cdr3_length: 14
clone_size: few
j_call: TRBJ2-3
cdr3_aa: CATSRDRGPWAQYF
cdr3_nt: TGTGCCACCAGCAGAGATCGGGGGCCATGGGCGCAGTATTTT

v_call: TRBV7-3
d_call: -
cdr3_length: 14
clone_size: -
j_call: TRBJ2-4
cdr3_aa: CASSLLGAQGIQYF
cdr3_nt: TGTGCCAGCAGCTTATTGGGGGCCCAGGGCATTCAGTACTTC

v_call: TRBV6-1
d_call: TRBD1
cdr3_length: 15
clone_size: -
j_call: TRBJ2-2
cdr3_aa: CASSVTGDSAGELFF
cdr3_nt: TGTGCCAGCAGTGTGACAGGGGACTCGGCCGGGGAGCTGTTTTTT

v_call: TRBV5-1
d_call: -
cdr3_length: 13
clone_size: many
j_call: TRBJ2-2
cdr3_aa: CASAVRVPGELFF
cdr3_nt: TGCGCCAGCGCCGTGAGGGTCCCCGGGGAGCTGTTTTTT

v_call: TRBV6-2/TRBV6-3
d_call: -
cdr3_length: 14
clone_size: few
j_call: TRBJ1-1
cdr3_aa: CASSYSKLNTEAFF
cdr3_nt: TGTGCCAGCAGTTACTCGAAGCTGAACACTGAAGCTTTCTTT

v_call: TRBV5-6
d_call: TRBD2
cdr3_length: 16
clone_size: -
j_call: TRBJ2-2
cdr3_aa: CASSFWGLAYTGELFF
cdr3_nt: TGTGCCAGCAGCTTCTGGGGACTAGCTTACACCGGGGAGCTGTTTTTT

v_call: TRBV2
d_call: -
cdr3_length: 15
clone_size: few
j_call: TRBJ2-1
cdr3_aa: CASSDPTTDYNEQFF
cdr3_nt: TGTGCCAGCAGCGACCCAACGACAGATTACAATGAGCAGTTCTTC

v_call: TRBV7-8
d_call: -
cdr3_length: 14
clone_size: -
j_call: TRBJ2-5
cdr3_aa: CASSSRTNEETQYF
cdr3_nt: TGTGCCAGCAGCTCACGGACTAACGAAGAGACCCAGTACTTC

v_call: TRBV2
d_call: -
cdr3_length: 11
clone_size: few
j_call: TRBJ1-1
cdr3_aa: CASSRGSEAFF
cdr3_nt: TGTGCCAGCAGCCGAGGGAGTGAAGCTTTCTTT

v_call: TRBV14
d_call: -
cdr3_length: 13
clone_size: -
j_call: TRBJ2-1
cdr3_aa: CASSQDLSHEQFF
cdr3_nt: TGTGCCAGCAGCCAAGATCTTTCCCATGAGCAGTTCTTC

v_call: TRBV20-1
d_call: -
cdr3_length: 16
clone_size: -
j_call: TRBJ2-3
cdr3_aa: CSARSPGRRGTDTQYF
cdr3_nt: TGCAGTGCTAGATCCCCCGGACGTCGGGGGACAGATACGCAGTATTTT

v_call: TRBV6-1
d_call: TRBD1
cdr3_length: 14
clone_size: -
j_call: TRBJ2-1
cdr3_aa: CATKTGPSYNEQFF
cdr3_nt: TGTGCCACCAAGACAGGGCCTTCATACAATGAGCAGTTCTTC

v_call: TRBV28
d_call: -
cdr3_length: 12
clone_size: once
j_call: TRBJ2-3
cdr3_aa: CASSQGKDTQYF
cdr3_nt: TGTGCCAGCAGTCAGGGAAAAGATACGCAGTATTTT

v_call: TRBV27
d_call: -
cdr3_length: 17
clone_size: -
j_call: TRBJ2-1
cdr3_aa: CASSPSRILGSYNEQFF
cdr3_nt: TGTGCCAGCAGTCCCTCCCGAATTCTAGGCTCCTACAATGAGCAGTTCTTC